Listed below are T cell receptor beta chains from one sample, sequenced in a study of blood T cell repertoires in COVID-19. The repertoire was sequenced with immunoSEQ multiplex PCR; TCRdb's copy has only in-frame clones and lacks some. The repertoire has roughly 150,000 clones, 70% to 90% of them found once; the top ten carry more than 5%. The specimen was peripheral blood. The origin of the receptors is a human donor in a cohort sampled during active COVID-19. CDR3s include the opening cysteine and the closing phenylalanine or tryptophan. Each record gives: V gene, D gene, clone size, J gene, CDR3 protein, CDR3 DNA. A D gene is named only where the DNA matches it firmly. Expanded clones are given a class, and other clones once, few, many or no size at all.

>TRBV30|-|-|TRBJ2-7
CAWSVLDRDYEQYF
TGTGCCTGGAGTGTACTAGACCGGGACTACGAGCAGTACTTC
>TRBV2|TRBD1|-|TRBJ2-7
CASRPPGQGAHEQYF
TGTGCCAGCAGACCCCCGGGACAGGGGGCCCACGAGCAGTACTTC
>TRBV28|TRBD1|-|TRBJ1-4
CASSPLDRGGEKLFF
TGTGCCAGCAGTCCCCTGGACAGGGGAGGAGAAAAACTGTTTTTT
>TRBV9|TRBD2|-|TRBJ2-3
CASSPGTSGDADTQYF
TGTGCCAGCAGCCCAGGGACTAGCGGGGATGCAGATACGCAGTATTTT
>TRBV5-1|TRBD2|-|TRBJ2-3
CASSLAGGGTDTQYF
TGCGCCAGCAGCTTAGCGGGAGGAGGTACAGATACGCAGTATTTT
>TRBV28|-|-|TRBJ2-7
CASSWLNYEQYF
TGTGCCAGCAGTTGGCTCAACTACGAGCAGTACTTC
>TRBV3-1/TRBV3-2|-|once|TRBJ2-3
CASSPREPGGPDTQYF
TGTGCCAGCAGCCCCCGAGAGCCCGGAGGGCCAGATACGCAGTATTTT
>TRBV5-1|TRBD1|-|TRBJ1-1
CASSAHAGTGGYTEAFF
TGCGCCAGCAGCGCACACGCCGGGACAGGGGGGTACACTGAAGCTTTCTTT
>TRBV4-3|-|once|TRBJ2-7
CASSQEGDFSYEQYF
TGCGCCAGCAGCCAAGAGGGGGACTTTTCCTACGAGCAGTACTTC
>TRBV27|TRBD1|-|TRBJ1-2
CASGDRDNYGYTF
TGTGCCAGCGGTGACAGGGACAACTATGGCTACACCTTC
>TRBV28|TRBD1|-|TRBJ1-5
CASSNPGQGGQPQHF
TGTGCCAGCAGTAATCCTGGACAGGGTGGCCAGCCCCAGCATTTT
>TRBV7-2|-|-|TRBJ2-1
CATQVGGNEQFF
TGTGCCACCCAGGTGGGGGGCAATGAGCAGTTCTTC
>TRBV3-1/TRBV3-2|-|-|TRBJ1-5
CASSQGQNRQPQHF
TGTGCCAGCAGCCAAGGCCAGAACCGCCAGCCCCAGCATTTT
>TRBV29-1|-|few|TRBJ2-2
CSVAGNTGELFF
TGCAGCGTTGCCGGGAACACCGGGGAGCTGTTTTTT
>TRBV10-3|TRBD2|-|TRBJ2-2
CAISEATSPTGELFF
TGTGCCATCAGTGAGGCGACTAGCCCCACCGGGGAGCTGTTTTTT
>TRBV7-8|TRBD2|-|TRBJ2-1
CASSVLAGLPVSYNEQFF
TGTGCCAGCAGCGTCCTAGCGGGACTCCCCGTCTCCTACAATGAGCAGTTCTTC
>TRBV29-1|TRBD1|-|TRBJ1-2
CSVTGGVGYGYTF
TGCAGCGTCACAGGGGGCGTTGGTTATGGCTACACCTTC
>TRBV19|-|-|TRBJ1-1
CASSRGPNTEAFF
TGTGCCAGTAGTCGCGGGCCTAACACTGAAGCTTTCTTT
>TRBV5-4|TRBD1|-|TRBJ2-7
CASSFPGQGGYEQYF
TGTGCCAGCAGCTTCCCGGGACAGGGGGGCTACGAGCAGTACTTC
>TRBV2|TRBD1|-|TRBJ1-2
CASKGQGAIHGYTF
TGTGCCAGCAAAGGACAGGGGGCGATCCATGGCTACACCTTC
>TRBV5-4|TRBD2|-|TRBJ2-7
CASSRGLAGGVEQYF
TGTGCCAGCAGTCGGGGACTAGCGGGAGGTGTGGAGCAGTACTTC
>TRBV28|-|-|TRBJ2-1
CASETSYNEQFF
TGTGCCAGCGAGACTAGCTACAATGAGCAGTTCTTC